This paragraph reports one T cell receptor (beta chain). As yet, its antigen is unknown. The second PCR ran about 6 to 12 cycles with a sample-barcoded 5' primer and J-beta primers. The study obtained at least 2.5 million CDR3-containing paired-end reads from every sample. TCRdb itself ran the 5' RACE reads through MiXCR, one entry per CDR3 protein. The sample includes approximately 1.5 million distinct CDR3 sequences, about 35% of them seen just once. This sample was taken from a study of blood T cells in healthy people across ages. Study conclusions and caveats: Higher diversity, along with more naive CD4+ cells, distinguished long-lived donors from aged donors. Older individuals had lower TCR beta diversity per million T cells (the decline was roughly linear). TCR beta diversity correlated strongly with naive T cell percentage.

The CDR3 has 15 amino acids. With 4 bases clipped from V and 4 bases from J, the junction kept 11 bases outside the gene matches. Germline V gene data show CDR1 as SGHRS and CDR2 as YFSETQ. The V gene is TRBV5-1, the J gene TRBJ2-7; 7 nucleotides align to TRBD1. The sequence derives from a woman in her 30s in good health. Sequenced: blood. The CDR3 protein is CASSPSDRRWYEQYF. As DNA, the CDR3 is TGCGCCAGCAGCCCTTCGGACAGGAGGTGGTACGAGCAGTACTTC.